These 29 T cell receptor beta chains were all obtained from the same sample, sequenced in a study of cytomegalovirus exposure and HLA in healthy donors. PCR used 60 Vbeta primers and 13 Jbeta primers. Only in-frame clones appear in the TCRdb table, and some are missing; sequencing was by immunoSEQ multiplex PCR. The repertoire includes about 240,000 clones, about 86% of them detected once, and roughly 7.4% sits in the top ten. The sequencing sample was made of PBMCs. All receptors come from a woman aged 55-69 years in good health and CMV-seropositive.

This clone was recorded once. V is TRBV5-6 and J is TRBJ2-2; a weak D match, TRBD1 (6 bases). Germline CDR1 SGHDT, CDR2 YYEEEE. The ends were cut back, 2 bases at V and 5 bases at J, with 13 bases in the middle. The CDR3 totals 15 residues. CDR3 nucleotides: TGTGCCAGCAGCTTTTCCGGGACATCGACCGGGGAGCTGTTTTTT. Protein: CASSFSGTSTGELFF.

This sequence joins TRBV6-5 and TRBJ1-5; TRBD1 is a possible D gene (5 bases). V dropped 2 bases and J dropped 6 bases, with 11 bases sitting between them. The germline gives CDR1 MNHEY, CDR2 SVGAGI. This CDR3 contains 14 residues. CDR3 in DNA: TGTGCCAGCAGTTACGGGGCCAGGTCTCAGCCCCAGCATTTT. Protein sequence: CASSYGARSQPQHF.

The chain combines TRBV10-2 with TRBJ2-7; D remains unclear. The V gene lost 7 bases and the J gene lost 1 base, with 11 bases spanning the gap. Germline V gene sequence: CDR1 WSHSY, CDR2 SAAADI. The CDR3 is 13 amino acids. In DNA, the CDR3 is TGCGCCAGCACTCCGCAGGCGTCCTACGAGCAGTACTTC. Translation gives CASTPQASYEQYF.

V gene TRBV18 combines with J gene TRBJ1-2; D is possibly TRBD1 (5 bases). V lost 0 bases and J 0 bases, leaving 20 bases between the germline ends. The CDR3 is made up of 19 amino acids. CDR1 is KGHSH and CDR2 is LQKENI in the germline V gene. The CDR3 sequence is CASSPPLRTTTRANYGYTF. In DNA form, the CDR3 reads TGTGCCAGCTCACCACCCCTCAGGACAACTACTCGCGCTAACTATGGCTACACCTTC. Supplemented by reference TRBV18 and TRBJ1-2, the full variable domain reads NAGVMQNPRHLVRRRGQEARLRCSPMKGHSHVYWYRQLPEEGLKFMVYLQKENIIDESGMPKERFSAEFPKEGPSILRIQQVVRGDSAAYFCASSPPLRTTTRANYGYTFGSGTRLTVV.

The sample holds a few counts of this clone. V is TRBV5-5 and J is TRBJ1-4, with 9 nucleotides matching TRBD1. V lost 4 bases, J lost 4 bases, and 8 bases stayed unmatched. This CDR3 comprises 16 residues. Germline V CDR1 and CDR2: SGHKS, YYEKEE (reference sequence). The CDR3: CASSPQGQGINEKLFF. As DNA, the CDR3 is TGTGCCAGCAGCCCACAAGGACAGGGGATTAATGAAAAACTGTTTTTT. Full variable domain (missing parts from reference TRBV5-5 and TRBJ1-4): DAGVTQSPTHLIKTRGQQVTLRCSPISGHKSVSWYQQVLGQGPQFIFQYYEKEERGRGNFPDRFSARQFPNYSSELNVNALLLGDSALYLCASSPQGQGINEKLFFGSGTQLSVL.

This sequence joins TRBV5-1 and TRBJ2-5; 7 bases line up with TRBD2. Trimming at V came to 3 bases and at J to 7 bases, leaving 6 bases not matched to a gene. Germline CDR1 is SGHRS and CDR2 is YFSETQ. The CDR3 is 13 amino acids. This chain's CDR3 is CASSYDTGGTQYF. CDR3 DNA sequence: TGCGCCAGCAGCTATGATACGGGAGGGACCCAGTACTTC. Variable domain in full (rest from reference TRBV5-1 and TRBJ2-5): KAGVTQTPRYLIKTRGQQVTLSCSPISGHRSVSWYQQTPGQGLQFLFEYFSETQRNKGNFPGRFSGRQFSNSRSEMNVSTLELGDSALYLCASSYDTGGTQYFGPGTRLLVL.

CDR3 DNA sequence: TGTGCCAGTAGTACATTCCAACAGGGTTCCTATGGCTACACCTTC. This gives the protein CASSTFQQGSYGYTF. The chain links TRBV19 to TRBJ1-2; the D gene is possibly TRBD1 (6 bases). The CDR3 consists of 15 residues. From germline, CDR1 is LNHDA and CDR2 SQIVND (reference sequence). The germline V and J ends were trimmed by 4 bases and 4 bases, with 16 bases remaining between them.

This clone came up once. J is TRBJ1-4 and V is TRBV7-9, with D unresolved. V was cut by 5 bases and J by 10 bases, with 14 bases left in between. CDR3 length: 13 amino acids. Germline-derived CDR1 and CDR2 are SEHNR and FQNEAQ (reference sequence). This CDR3 is CASSKGRVVKLFF. CDR3 bases: TGTGCCAGCAGCAAAGGGCGGGTAGTAAAACTGTTTTTT.

This chain joins TRBV10-3 and TRBJ2-7; TRBD1 agrees at 11 bases. The V gene's germline CDR1 is ENHRY and CDR2 SYGVKD. This CDR3 spans 13 amino acids. J lost 5 bases, V lost 7 bases, and 4 bases had no gene match. CDR3 bases: TGTGCCATCAATGGACAGGGGGCAGACGAGCAGTACTTC. Translation gives CAINGQGADEQYF.

The rearrangement joins TRBV15 to TRBJ1-5; D is possibly TRBD1 (6 bases). CDR1 and CDR2 from the germline V gene are LNHNV and YYDKDF (reference sequence). V lost 1 base and J lost 5, with 18 bases in between. The CDR3 contains 17 residues. The CDR3 here is CATSRGKQGGFYQPQHF. As DNA, the CDR3 is TGTGCCACCAGCAGAGGAAAACAGGGCGGCTTTTATCAGCCCCAGCATTTT. Looking up the rest from reference TRBV15 and TRBJ1-5 gives the full variable domain: DAMVIQNPRYQVTQFGKPVTLSCSQTLNHNVMYWYQQKSSQAPKLLFHYYDKDFNNEADTPDNFQSRRPNTSFCFLDIRSPGLGDTAMYLCATSRGKQGGFYQPQHFGDGTRLSIL.

The rearrangement joins TRBV7-3 to TRBJ2-5, with a tentative D call TRBD2 (6 bases). The ends were cut back, 3 bases at V and 2 bases at J, with 16 bases in the middle. The CDR3 covers 16 residues. CDR1 and CDR2 from the germline V gene are SGHTA and FQGTGA. Here the CDR3 reads CASSLAGLPTQETQYF. CDR3 sequence (DNA): TGTGCCAGCAGCTTGGCGGGACTTCCTACACAAGAGACCCAGTACTTC.

For the CDR3, the DNA is TGTGCTAGTGGTTCTCTCCTCCCCACAGATACGCAGTATTTT. Translating gives CASGSLLPTDTQYF. This sequence joins TRBV12-5 and TRBJ2-3; D is uncertain. This CDR3 contains 14 residues. CDR1 LGHNT and CDR2 FRNRAP come from the germline V gene. V lost 4 bases and J 2 bases, leaving 10 bases between the germline ends. Combining the CDR3 with reference TRBV12-5 and TRBJ2-3 gives the whole variable domain DARVTQTPRHKVTEMGQEVTMRCQPILGHNTVFWYRQTMMQGLELLAYFRNRAPLDDSGMPKDRFSAEMPDATLATLKIQPSEPRDSAVYFCASGSLLPTDTQYFGPGTRLTVL.

The CDR3: CASSGTEQETQYF. As DNA, the CDR3 is TGCGCCAGCAGCGGGACAGAGCAAGAGACCCAGTACTTC. The chain links TRBV5-1 to TRBJ2-5, with 7 bases fitting TRBD1. After removal of 4 bases from V and 2 bases from J, the junction contained 2 bases not matched to a gene. Germline V gene lookup returns CDR1 SGHRS and CDR2 YFSETQ. The CDR3 runs to 13 residues.

The chain combines TRBV7-2 with TRBJ1-3; 10 bases are a match to TRBD1. The CDR3 loop spans 14 amino acids. CDR1 and CDR2 from the germline V gene are SGHTA and FQGNSA. V lost 4 bases and J lost 7; bases outside the gene matches: 4. CDR3 region: CASSWGQGWNTIYF. The CDR3 DNA is TGTGCCAGCAGCTGGGGACAGGGGTGGAACACCATATATTTT.

The rearrangement uses TRBV18 and TRBJ2-1, with D possibly being TRBD1 (5 bases). Between the trimmed V and J ends, which lost 1 base and 7 bases, there was a span of 26 bases. Per the germline V gene, CDR1 is KGHSH and CDR2 is LQKENI. The CDR3 length is 19 residues. CDR3 in DNA: TGTGCCAGCTCACCACGGGTCCCGACAGTCAACGGTAGAGATAATGAGCAGTTCTTC. It translates to CASSPRVPTVNGRDNEQFF.

This chain joins TRBV4-1 and TRBJ2-7, with TRBD1 matching over 9 bases. The CDR3 totals 16 residues. V lost 2 bases to trimming and J lost 2 bases; unmatched junction nucleotides: 7. Germline-derived CDR1 and CDR2 are MGHRA and YSYEKL. As DNA, the CDR3 is TGCGCCAGCAGCCAACCTACAGGGGGCGATCCCTACGAGCAGTACTTC. Its protein is CASSQPTGGDPYEQYF.

This sequence joins TRBV5-4 and TRBJ2-1; D gene uncertain. CDR3 length: 16 amino acids. The V and J ends lost 4 bases and 0 bases respectively, with 14 bases between them. Per germline, CDR1 SGHNT and CDR2 YYREEE (reference sequence). The CDR3: CASSPLSRSSYNEQFF. The CDR3 DNA sequence: TGTGCCAGCAGCCCATTATCGAGGAGCTCCTACAATGAGCAGTTCTTC.

V is TRBV7-2 and J is TRBJ2-7; D is unresolved. Per the germline V gene, CDR1 is SGHTA and CDR2 is FQGNSA. There are 14 residues in the CDR3. V was shortened by 4 bases and J by 6 bases, with 16 bases between the two germline ends. CDR3 in amino acids: CASSSMVKLSEQYF. The CDR3 DNA sequence: TGTGCCAGCAGCTCTATGGTGAAGCTCTCCGAGCAGTACTTC.

V gene TRBV19 combines with J gene TRBJ1-5, with TRBD1 matching 7 bases. J was trimmed by 4 bases and V by 9 bases; bases with no gene match: 12. This CDR3 has 15 amino acids. Germline loops: CDR1 LNHDA, CDR2 SQIVND (reference sequence). CDR3 sequence reads: CASPPLGQPNQPQHF. CDR3 sequence (DNA): TGTGCCAGCCCACCCCTGGGACAGCCTAATCAGCCCCAGCATTTT.

J is TRBJ2-1 and V is TRBV30; TRBD1 agrees at 8 bases. The length of the CDR3 is 14 residues. The germline V gene has CDR1 GTSNPN and CDR2 SVGIG (reference sequence). The V and J ends lost 2 bases and 7 bases, in that order; junction bases with no gene match: 7. CDR3 loop: CAWSLRDRWNEQFF. Here the CDR3 DNA reads TGTGCCTGGAGTCTCCGGGACAGGTGGAATGAGCAGTTCTTC.

The chain employs TRBV28 and TRBJ1-2, with D maybe TRBD1 (6 bases). This CDR3 is 15 amino acids long. Per germline, CDR1 MDHEN and CDR2 SYDVKM. The V gene lost 6 bases and the J gene lost 8 bases, with 22 bases spanning the gap. The CDR3 DNA sequence: TGTGCCAGCAGCTTAAACCCTACTCAGGGGTTGGGCTACACCTTC. This sequence encodes CASSLNPTQGLGYTF.

This chain links TRBV7-9 with TRBJ1-1, with 9 bases that match TRBD1. CDR1 is SEHNR and CDR2 is FQNEAQ in the germline V gene (reference sequence). Trimming at V came to 5 bases and at J to 11 bases, leaving 24 bases not matched to a gene. CDR3 length: 18 residues. Here the CDR3 reads CASSQDVHWDRDSIRAFF. The CDR3 bases are TGTGCCAGCAGCCAGGATGTTCATTGGGACAGGGACTCCATCAGGGCTTTCTTT.

The V and J genes are TRBV4-1 and TRBJ2-7, with D maybe TRBD1 (6 bases). The V and J ends lost 4 bases and 5 bases respectively, with 15 bases between them. There are 14 residues in the CDR3. Germline CDR1 reads MGHRA; CDR2 reads YSYEKL. The DNA of the CDR3 is TGCGCCAGCAGCCCTGGGTTGCCAGGGGACGAGCAGTACTTC. This codes for CASSPGLPGDEQYF.

With respect to this clone: The same CDR3 can be traced to other DNA sequences in this sample. The chain couples TRBV18 to TRBJ1-1; D is unresolved. Trimming stripped 2 bases from V and 0 bases from J, with 4 bases between. The length of the CDR3 is 13 residues. CDR1 is KGHSH and CDR2 is LQKENI in the germline V gene. CDR3 nucleotides: TGTGCCAGCTCACCAGGGCTGAACACTGAAGCTTTCTTT. Translated: CASSPGLNTEAFF.

V gene TRBV9 combines with J gene TRBJ1-2, with D unresolved. V lost 4 bases and J 1 base, leaving 11 bases between the germline ends. CDR3 length equals 14 residues. Germline CDR1 and CDR2: SGDLS and YYNGEE. The CDR3, as DNA: TGTGCCAGCAGCCAGAACCGGGATAACTATGGCTACACCTTC. This codes for CASSQNRDNYGYTF.

CDR3 nucleotides: TGTGCCAGCAGCTTGAGGGCAGGGGGCTCGGCCGAAGCTTTCTTT. Encoded protein: CASSLRAGGSAEAFF. The genes are TRBV5-4 and TRBJ1-1, with TRBD1 matching over 8 bases. V dropped 1 base and J dropped 8; count of bases not matched to a gene: 10. CDR1 and CDR2 from the germline V gene are SGHNT and YYREEE (reference sequence). The length of the CDR3 is 15 residues.

The chain is built from TRBV15 and TRBJ2-5; D is unresolved. The CDR3 consists of 16 residues. V was trimmed by 1 base and J by 2 bases, leaving 14 bases between them. Germline-derived CDR1 and CDR2 are LNHNV and YYDKDF (reference sequence). This chain's CDR3 is CATSRGSSDLQETQYF. The CDR3 region has the DNA TGTGCCACCAGCAGAGGCTCAAGCGACTTACAAGAGACCCAGTACTTC.

The rearrangement uses TRBV7-6 and TRBJ2-1; 7 nucleotides line up with TRBD2. The trim removed 1 base at V and 5 bases at J, leaving 11 bases unmatched. From germline, CDR1 is SGHVS and CDR2 FNYEAQ. The CDR3 is 17 residues long. In nucleotides, the CDR3 is TGTGCCAGCAGCTTAGAAGGGAGGGCCCGACTAGACAATGAGCAGTTCTTC. Its translation: CASSLEGRARLDNEQFF.

In DNA, the CDR3 is TGTGCCAGCCTTAGCCTAGATGAGAACACTGAAGCTTTCTTT. This codes for CASLSLDENTEAFF. The rearrangement uses TRBV6-1 and TRBJ1-1; D gene unclear. This CDR3 has 14 residues. The germline V gene encodes CDR1 MNHNS and CDR2 SASEGT. The germline V and J ends were trimmed by 8 bases and 1 base, with 14 bases remaining between them.